This T cell receptor beta chain stems from a study of beta chain features in type 1 diabetes. Reverse transcription of all isolated RNA meant that expressed TCRB transcripts were sequenced. The protocol was immunoSEQ multiplex PCR, while the TCRdb copy is restricted to in-frame clones and leaves out a portion. The sample contains roughly 50,000 clones, under 60% of which appear only once. The V end was cut by 5 bases, the J end by 5 bases, with 6 bases between. CDR1 is SGHTA, CDR2 FQGTGA, per germline. This CDR3 spans 12 amino acids. Researchers reported sorting CD4+ naive, central memory, regulatory and stem cell-like memory cells via CD45RO/CCR7/CD25/CD127/CD95/CD27. Findings of the study overall: There were fewer insertions and more deletions at the VDJ junctions of type 1 diabetes patients. PCR, the amplification step, might favor shorter templates, equally in patients and controls. Researchers report that Type 1 diabetes patients had moderately but significantly shorter TCRB CDR3s across all four CD4+ subsets.

Concerning this clone: Its matching antigen is unknown.

Material: Tregs from blood. The chain is built from TRBV7-3 and TRBJ2-2, with no clear D. This receptor was obtained from a woman in her thirties or forties with type 1 diabetes. The CDR3 DNA reads as TGTGCCAGCAGCCCAGGTACCGGGGAGCTGTTTTTT. This gives the protein CASSPGTGELFF.